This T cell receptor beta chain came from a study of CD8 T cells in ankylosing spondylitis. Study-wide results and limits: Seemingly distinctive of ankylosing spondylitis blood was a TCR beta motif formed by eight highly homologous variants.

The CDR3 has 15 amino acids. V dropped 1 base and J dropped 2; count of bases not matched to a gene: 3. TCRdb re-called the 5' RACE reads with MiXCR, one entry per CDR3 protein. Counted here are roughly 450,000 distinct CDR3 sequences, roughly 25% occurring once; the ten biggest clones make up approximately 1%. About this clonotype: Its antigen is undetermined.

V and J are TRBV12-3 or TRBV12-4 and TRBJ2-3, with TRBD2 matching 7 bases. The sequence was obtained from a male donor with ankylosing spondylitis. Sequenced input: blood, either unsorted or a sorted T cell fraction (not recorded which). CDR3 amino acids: CASSLGREPTDTQYF. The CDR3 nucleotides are TGTGCCAGCAGTTTAGGGCGGGAGCCCACAGATACGCAGTATTTT.